The rows below give T cell receptor beta chains drawn from one sample of a study of T cell repertoires in cytomegalovirus infection. MiXCR, applied by TCRdb to the reads, yields one record per CDR3 protein. The sample has around 550,000 distinct CDR3 sequences, about 25% seen once. The specimen was PBMCs. Source of these receptors: a human donor in good health (CMV status not recorded). Some clones in this sample may be carry-over from other donors' samples. Each CDR3 is given with its conserved first and last residue. D genes are given only for firm matches. Expanded clones get a size class; other rows say once, few or many, or leave the size out.

j_call	clone_size	v_call	d_call	cdr3_aa	cdr3_nt
TRBJ1-1	many	TRBV7-9	.	CASSQSPLAFF	TGTGCCAGCAGCCAATCCCCCCTAGCTTTCTTT
TRBJ2-1	many	TRBV24-1	TRBD1	CATSGLRGSQNEQFF	TGTGCCACCAGTGGTCTCAGGGGGTCCCAAAATGAGCAGTTCTTC
TRBJ1-2	many	TRBV7-2	.	CASSLALRDYGYTF	TGTGCCAGCAGCTTAGCGCTGAGGGACTATGGCTACACCTTC
TRBJ2-3	.	TRBV20-1	.	CSAFLPRAATDTQYF	TGCAGTGCTTTCCTCCCCCGAGCCGCCACAGATACGCAGTATTTT
TRBJ1-5	many	TRBV7-2	.	CASSAGGVSNQPQHF	TGTGCCAGCAGCGCGGGAGGGGTTAGCAATCAGCCCCAGCATTTT
TRBJ2-7	.	TRBV6-5	.	CASRSPSSSYEQYF	TGTGCCAGCCGCAGCCCTTCGAGCTCCTACGAGCAGTACTTC
TRBJ2-7	many	TRBV5-6	TRBD1	CASSAGTGSLEQYF	TGTGCCAGCAGCGCCGGGACAGGGTCCCTCGAGCAGTACTTC
TRBJ1-2	few	TRBV27	.	CASSFVGNYGYTF	TGTGCCAGCAGTTTTGTGGGAAACTATGGCTACACCTTC
TRBJ2-1	.	TRBV11-2	TRBD2	CASSLVGGRPRLDEQFF	TGTGCCAGCAGCTTAGTTGGCGGGAGGCCTCGTTTGGATGAGCAGTTCTTC
TRBJ1-1	.	TRBV29-1	.	CSGLWGLDTEAFF	TGCAGCGGACTCTGGGGGTTGGACACTGAAGCTTTCTTT
TRBJ2-1	.	TRBV6-5	.	CASTNSVNNEQFF	TGTGCCAGCACGAATAGCGTAAACAATGAGCAGTTCTTC
TRBJ2-4	few	TRBV5-8	.	CASSLVWVNPSAKNIQYF	TGTGCCAGCAGCTTGGTGTGGGTCAATCCCTCAGCCAAAAACATTCAGTACTTC
TRBJ2-7	few	TRBV29-1	TRBD2	CSVETSGTSSYEQYF	TGCAGCGTTGAAACATCCGGGACTAGCTCCTACGAGCAGTACTTC
TRBJ2-1	.	TRBV20-1	TRBD2	CSARALGLAAGIEQFF	TGCAGTGCTAGAGCACTGGGACTAGCGGCTGGAATTGAGCAGTTCTTC
TRBJ1-2	few	TRBV7-3	.	CASSLTDRSYGYTF	TGTGCCAGCAGCTTAACGGATCGTTCCTATGGCTACACCTTC
TRBJ2-7	.	TRBV2	.	CASRWDPGEQYF	TGTGCCAGCAGATGGGACCCGGGGGAGCAGTACTTC
TRBJ2-1	.	TRBV7-8	TRBD2	CASSLKRDSSYNEQFF	TGTGCCAGCAGCCTCAAGCGGGATAGCTCCTACAATGAGCAGTTCTTC
TRBJ2-1	.	TRBV12-3/TRBV12-4	.	CASSPLSAIQPSGLFF	TGTGCCAGCAGTCCACTAAGCGCGATACAGCCCAGTGGGCTGTTCTTC
TRBJ2-3	many	TRBV7-2	.	CASSWVETDTQYF	TGTGCCAGCAGCTGGGTCGAAACAGATACGCAGTATTTT
TRBJ2-3	.	TRBV9	.	CASSVGRGRDTDTQYF	TGTGCCAGCAGCGTAGGACGGGGCAGGGACACAGATACGCAGTATTTT
TRBJ2-1	.	TRBV29-1	TRBD2	CSVDRLADYNEQFF	TGCAGCGTTGATAGGCTAGCGGACTACAATGAGCAGTTCTTC
TRBJ2-1	.	TRBV27	TRBD2	CATALAGGPNEQFF	TGTGCCACCGCCCTAGCGGGAGGCCCCAATGAGCAGTTCTTC
TRBJ1-1	.	TRBV6-2/TRBV6-3	.	CASSYGVSAEAFF	TGTGCCAGCAGCTACGGGGTGAGTGCTGAAGCTTTCTTT
TRBJ1-1	.	TRBV5-4	.	CASSQRGGTEAFF	TGTGCCAGCAGCCAGAGGGGGGGCACTGAAGCTTTCTTT
TRBJ2-5	.	TRBV12-5	.	CASGRTLSETQYF	TGTGCTAGTGGTCGAACGCTTTCGGAGACCCAGTACTTC
TRBJ1-1	.	TRBV19	.	CASRKEPLMNTEAFF	TGTGCCAGTAGGAAAGAACCTCTCATGAACACTGAAGCTTTCTTT